This is a list of T cell receptor beta chains from one sample in a study of shared clonotypes between healthy human individuals. Produced via immunoSEQ multiplex PCR; TCRdb's table is partial and in-frame only. Here the sample spans more than 2 million clones, 85% to 95% being singletons. The sequenced sample consisted of naive CD8+ T cells sorted from blood. The receptors here all came from a man aged 18 to 30 in good health. CDR3s include the opening cysteine and the closing phenylalanine or tryptophan. The D gene is left open where the match is weak. Expanded clones get a size class; other rows say once, few or many, or leave the size out.

J	D	V	size	DNA	CDR3
TRBJ1-5	.	TRBV11-2	.	TGTGCCAGCAGGCCCCCGGGCCCTGCTACTCAGCCCCAGCATTTT	CASRPPGPATQPQHF
TRBJ2-7	.	TRBV20-1	.	TGCAGTGCTAGAGATGGAGACGAGCAGTACTTC	CSARDGDEQYF
TRBJ2-2	TRBD2	TRBV5-6	once	TGTGCCAGCATGGGGACTACCGGGATGTCCGGGGAGCTGTTTTTT	CASMGTTGMSGELFF
TRBJ1-6	.	TRBV6-5	.	TGTGCCAGCAGCTTTGACCGAAATTCACCCCTCCACTTT	CASSFDRNSPLHF
TRBJ2-2	.	TRBV5-6	once	TGTGCCAGCAGCGCCCAGGGAACCACCGGGGAGCTGTTTTTT	CASSAQGTTGELFF
TRBJ2-7	.	TRBV28	.	TGTGCCAGCAGTTTATCCCCCGGGAAAGGGAACTACGAGCAGTACTTC	CASSLSPGKGNYEQYF
TRBJ1-5	.	TRBV20-1	.	TGCAGTGCTAAGAATCAGCCCCAGCATTTT	CSAKNQPQHF
TRBJ1-6	TRBD1	TRBV30	.	TGTGCCTGGAGTGAGGGACAGAAGGGCTCACCCCTCCACTTT	CAWSEGQKGSPLHF
TRBJ1-2	.	TRBV5-6	.	TGTGCCAGCAGCTTGCGACCAGGGGACTCCAACTATGGCTACACCTTC	CASSLRPGDSNYGYTF
TRBJ2-2	.	TRBV10-1	.	TGCGCCAGCAGGGACGAGGGGCAGGGGAGGGACACCGGGGAGCTGTTTTTT	CASRDEGQGRDTGELFF
TRBJ2-1	TRBD2	TRBV29-1	once	TGCAGCGTGGGAGAAGCAATCGCGGGGGGCGGTCAGTTCTTC	CSVGEAIAGGGQFF
TRBJ1-1	.	TRBV19	.	TGTGCCAGTAGTTATGGGAACACTGAAGCTTTCTTT	CASSYGNTEAFF
TRBJ2-1	TRBD2	TRBV7-9	once	TGTGCCAGCAGCATACTAGCGTTCGATGAGCAGTTCTTC	CASSILAFDEQFF
TRBJ2-1	TRBD2	TRBV6-5	.	TGTGCCAGCAGCTGGGCGGGGGAGGGGAATGAGCAGTTCTTC	CASSWAGEGNEQFF
TRBJ1-2	TRBD1	TRBV5-1	.	TGCGCCAGCAGCAGGGGACAGGGGGCGAACTATGGCTACACCTTC	CASSRGQGANYGYTF
TRBJ2-5	TRBD2	TRBV7-9	once	TGTGCCAGCAGCTGGTTTCCGGGACTAGCGGGGGGGCTCCAAGAGACCCAGTACTTC	CASSWFPGLAGGLQETQYF
TRBJ2-7	TRBD1	TRBV11-2	.	TGTGCCAGCAGCTTCGCAGGGGGTCACTACGAGCAGTACTTC	CASSFAGGHYEQYF
TRBJ1-1	.	TRBV6-1	.	TGTGCCAGCAGTGAATGGGCAGGTAATGAAGCTTTCTTT	CASSEWAGNEAFF
TRBJ2-7	.	TRBV10-2	.	TGCGCCAGCAACGCCGGGGCCCACGAGCAGTACTTC	CASNAGAHEQYF
TRBJ2-2	TRBD1	TRBV10-1	.	TGCGCCACCCAAAAAGGGGGCTCCGGGGAGCTGTTTTTT	CATQKGGSGELFF
TRBJ2-7	TRBD2	TRBV6-5	once	TGTGCCAGCAGTTACGGGGGACTAGCCTCCTACGAGCAGTACTTC	CASSYGGLASYEQYF
TRBJ1-1	.	TRBV27	.	TGTGCCAGCAGTTTAATAGTCTTGGCTTTCTTT	CASSLIVLAFF